These T cell receptor beta chains were read from a single sample in a study of identical twins. From the 5' RACE reads, TCRdb called clonotypes with MiXCR, one entry per CDR3 protein. The repertoire holds hundreds of thousands of distinct CDR3 sequences, with around 5.7% as singletons. Sample: naive T cells sorted from blood. These receptors all stem from a man aged 18 to 29 in good health. CDR3s include the opening cysteine and the closing phenylalanine or tryptophan. The D gene is left open where the match is weak. The size field is filled for only some rows; it gives once, few, many or a size class.

TRBJ2-1 14 TRBV4-2 many NA TGTGCCAGCAGCCCTAGAGGGAATCGGAATGAGCAGTTCTTC CASSPRGNRNEQFF
TRBJ2-7 11 TRBV2 few NA TGTGCCAGCATCGAGGGGGGCGAGCAGTACTTC CASIEGGEQYF
TRBJ2-3 15 TRBV10-2 many TRBD1 TGCGCCAGCAGGGCAGGACAGGGCAACACAGATACGCAGTATTTT CASRAGQGNTDTQYF
TRBJ1-1 13 TRBV29-1 many NA TGCAGCGTCCAAGTGGTGATGGACACTGAAGCTTTCTTT CSVQVVMDTEAFF
TRBJ2-1 15 TRBV24-1 few TRBD1 TGTGCCACCAGTGACAGCGGGACAGGGCGGTATGAGCAGTTCTTC CATSDSGTGRYEQFF
TRBJ1-1 13 TRBV29-1 many TRBD1 TGCAGCGGCCGGGAGGGGGCCTATACTGAAGCTTTCTTT CSGREGAYTEAFF
TRBJ1-1 12 TRBV7-8 many NA TGTGCCAGCAGCCTCGAGTACACTGAAGCTTTCTTT CASSLEYTEAFF
TRBJ2-1 11 TRBV29-1 many NA TGCAGCGTTGAAGAGGGAAGGGGGCAGTTCTTC CSVEEGRGQFF
TRBJ2-3 14 TRBV5-5 many NA TGTGCCAGCAGCTCCGGGACTCCGGTGGATACGCAGTATTTT CASSSGTPVDTQYF
TRBJ2-1 14 TRBV20-1 many TRBD2 TGCAGTGCTCTTACTAGCGGGAGCTACAATGAGCAGTTCTTC CSALTSGSYNEQFF
TRBJ2-1 13 TRBV12-3/TRBV12-4 few NA TGTGCCAGCACCTGGGACAAGAACAATGAGCAGTTCTTC CASTWDKNNEQFF
TRBJ1-4 15 TRBV4-1 NA NA TGCGCCAGCAGCCAAATAGGGCCATTTAATGAAAAACTGTTTTTT CASSQIGPFNEKLFF
TRBJ2-5 12 TRBV7-9 NA NA TGTGCCAGCATGGGCGTAATCCTGACCCAGTACTTC CASMGVILTQYF
TRBJ2-7 14 TRBV28 many NA TGTGCCAGCAGTCCTGTCTCACTATCCGGCGAGCAGTACTTC CASSPVSLSGEQYF
TRBJ2-2 15 TRBV4-1 many NA TGCGCCAGCAGCCAAGAAAGGGGCTTAACCGGGGAGCTGTTTTTT CASSQERGLTGELFF
TRBJ2-4 16 TRBV20-1 many TRBD2 TGCAGTGCTAGAGCTAGCGGGAGGATGGCCAAAAACATTCAGTACTTC CSARASGRMAKNIQYF
TRBJ1-2 16 TRBV28 NA NA TGTGCCAGCAGACCAACCTCGACGAGGCGTCGCTATGGCTACACCTTC CASRPTSTRRRYGYTF
TRBJ1-5 14 TRBV2 NA TRBD1 TGTGCCAGCAGTAACAGGGGATGGAATCAGCCCCAGCATTTT CASSNRGWNQPQHF
TRBJ2-2 20 TRBV21-1 many NA TGTGCCAGCAGCATACCGGGACAGGGGGTGCTACTAGCCGACACCGGGGAGCTGTTTTTT CASSIPGQGVLLADTGELFF
TRBJ2-3 12 TRBV29-1 few NA TGCAGCTCAACCTCAGGGGTAGATACGCAGTATTTT CSSTSGVDTQYF
TRBJ2-7 12 TRBV9 few NA TGTGCCAGCAGCGTAGGGGTCCCCGAGCAGTACTTC CASSVGVPEQYF
TRBJ2-7 15 TRBV27 few TRBD2 TGTGCCAGCAGTTTTCTAGCGGGAGGTTCTTACGAGCAGTACTTC CASSFLAGGSYEQYF
TRBJ2-2 13 TRBV6-1 many NA TGTGCCAGCAGAAATAGCCACACCGGGGAGCTGTTTTTT CASRNSHTGELFF
TRBJ2-1 14 TRBV5-1 many TRBD1 TGCGCCAGCAGCTTCGGACAGGGGAACAATGAGCAGTTCTTC CASSFGQGNNEQFF
TRBJ2-3 15 TRBV6-1 NA NA TGTGCCAGCAGCCAGACAGGGAGGGGGCCAGATACGCAGTATTTT CASSQTGRGPDTQYF
TRBJ1-1 13 TRBV29-1 few NA TGCAGCGTTGTGCGACAGTTTGAAACTGAAGCTTTCTTT CSVVRQFETEAFF
TRBJ1-1 11 TRBV5-1 many NA TGCGCCAGCAGCTTGTCTATTGAAGCTTTCTTT CASSLSIEAFF
TRBJ1-4 13 TRBV15 many NA TGTGCCACCAGCAGAGCCGGAAATGAAAAACTGTTTTTT CATSRAGNEKLFF
TRBJ2-3 14 TRBV5-1 many NA TGCGCCAGCAGCTTGGTCCAGGGAGTGGATACGCAGTATTTT CASSLVQGVDTQYF
TRBJ1-1 14 TRBV29-1 many NA TGCAGCTGTTTTGGGCCGGGAGGGGGCACTGAAGCTTTCTTT CSCFGPGGGTEAFF
TRBJ2-2 11 TRBV24-1 many NA TGTGCCACCAGTGATTCCGGGGAGCTGTTTTTT CATSDSGELFF
TRBJ2-1 18 TRBV20-1 few NA TGCAGTGCTAGAGATCAGTCTAAGGGAGGAACCTCTTACAATGAGCAGTTCTTC CSARDQSKGGTSYNEQFF
TRBJ2-1 13 TRBV12-3/TRBV12-4 many NA TGTGCCAGCAGGCTACTTAGTGTAGGTGAGCAGTTCTTC CASRLLSVGEQFF
TRBJ1-5 15 TRBV11-2 few NA TGTGCCAGCAGCTTATCGTGGGGGTCGGGACAGCCCCAGCATTTT CASSLSWGSGQPQHF
TRBJ1-5 15 TRBV4-2 many TRBD1 TGTGCCAGCAGCCATCAAGACAGGGACAATCAGCCCCAGCATTTT CASSHQDRDNQPQHF
TRBJ2-7 13 TRBV20-1 NA TRBD2 TGCAGTGCCCCGCCGGGGGGTGGCGACGAGCAGTACTTC CSAPPGGGDEQYF
TRBJ2-7 13 TRBV6-2/TRBV6-3 NA NA TGTGCCAGCAACCAAGGGGGACTCTACGAGCAGTACTTC CASNQGGLYEQYF
TRBJ2-5 13 TRBV18 NA NA TGTGCCAGCTCACCGGGCGCGATAGAGACCCAGTACTTC CASSPGAIETQYF
TRBJ2-5 17 TRBV15 NA TRBD2 TGTGCCACCAGCAGAGGGGATCGGGGGGTGGGCCAAGAGACCCAGTACTTC CATSRGDRGVGQETQYF
TRBJ2-5 16 TRBV7-6 many TRBD2 TGTGCCAGCAGCTTAGGACTAGCGGGAGTATCAGAGACCCAGTACTTC CASSLGLAGVSETQYF
TRBJ2-7 15 TRBV15 many TRBD1 TGTGCCACCAGCAGAGAAGGACAGGGGGCTGGGGAGCAGTACTTC CATSREGQGAGEQYF
TRBJ1-5 9 TRBV27 many NA TGTGCCAGCAATCAGCCCCAGCATTTT CASNQPQHF